The 11 T cell receptor beta chains listed next were all sequenced from one sample in a study of T-cell reconstitution after alpha-beta-depleted transplantation in children. Library preparation (for TCRbeta) was performed with unique molecular identifiers. TCRdb reanalysed the PCR reads using MiXCR and keeps one entry per CDR3 protein. The sample has 100,000 or so distinct CDR3 sequences, more than 10% seen once. Sequenced material: PBMCs from the stem cell graft donor, taken from the stem cell graft. The receptors come from a human donor who donated a stem cell graft to a child with inherited bone marrow failure.

This clonotype was counted at least ten times. This chain joins TRBV19 and TRBJ1-5; a possible D gene is TRBD1 (6 bases). Trimming removed 3 bases from V and 10 bases from J, with 19 bases in between. This CDR3 region has 15 residues. Germline CDR1 reads LNHDA; CDR2 reads SQIVND (reference sequence). The CDR3 sequence: CASSMAGVYTHPQHF. The DNA for the CDR3 is TGTGCCAGTAGTATGGCAGGGGTGTATACTCATCCCCAGCATTTT.

This clonotype has at least ten counts. This chain links TRBV2 with TRBJ2-3, with 7 bases aligning to TRBD1. The CDR3 runs to 14 residues. Germline V CDR1 and CDR2: SNHLY, FYNNEI. V shed 8 bases, J shed 3 bases, and the junction held 8 bases outside the gene matches. As DNA, the CDR3 is TGTGCCAGCGGACGAACCAGGGGGACAGATACGCAGTATTTT. Translating gives CASGRTRGTDTQYF.

This clonotype was seen at least ten times. The chain joins TRBV4-3 to TRBJ2-7; 7 bases line up with TRBD1. V lost 1 base, J lost 6 bases, and 9 bases stayed unmatched. CDR3 length: 15 residues. Germline CDR1 LGHNA, CDR2 YSLEER. Here the CDR3 DNA reads TGCGCCAGCAGCCAAGGGACAGGATTTTCGGTCGAGCAGTACTTC. It codes for CASSQGTGFSVEQYF.

This clonotype occurred many times. V usage is TRBV20-1 and J usage is TRBJ2-1; D perhaps matches TRBD2 (6 bases). V lost 0 bases, J lost 8 bases, and 8 bases lay in between. Germline V gives CDR1 DFQATT, CDR2 SNEGSKA (reference sequence). There are 12 residues in the CDR3. The CDR3 sequence is CSARDAGYEQFF. The CDR3 nucleotides read TGCAGTGCTAGAGATGCGGGGTATGAGCAGTTCTTC.

The chain employs TRBV29-1 and TRBJ1-4, with TRBD1 as a possible D gene (5 bases). V lost 4 bases to trimming and J lost 8 bases, with 11 bases between them. The CDR3 totals 12 residues. Germline V lookup: CDR1 SQVTM, CDR2 ANQGSEA. CDR3 nucleotides: TGCAGCGTTGGTGGGGGTGGCGAAAAACTGTTTTTT. Encoded protein: CSVGGGGEKLFF.

This chain links TRBV2 with TRBJ1-2; D gene unclear. The CDR3 runs 12 residues. CDR1 SNHLY and CDR2 FYNNEI come from the germline V gene. V was pared by 8 bases and J by 1 base, with 8 bases between. Here the CDR3 DNA reads TGTGCCAGCGCCGAGGTTAACTATGGCTACACCTTC. Residues: CASAEVNYGYTF.

There are many counts of this clonotype. The chain carries TRBV28 and TRBJ2-1; 11 bases align to TRBD2. The CDR3 is 14 amino acids. The junction had 5 bases not matched to a gene; V was cut back by 8 bases and J by 5 bases. Germline CDR1 is MDHEN and CDR2 is SYDVKM. The DNA of the CDR3 is TGTGCCAGCCTACTAGCGGGAGTAAACAATGAGCAGTTCTTC. As protein: CASLLAGVNNEQFF.

The chain combines TRBV29-1 with TRBJ2-3; D is unresolved. Trimming shortened V by 4 bases and J by 2 bases, and 13 bases separated the two germline ends. Germline-derived CDR1 and CDR2 are SQVTM and ANQGSEA. There are 14 residues in the CDR3. The CDR3 loop reads CSVGVGLNTDTQYF. CDR3 DNA sequence: TGCAGCGTTGGAGTCGGTCTTAACACAGATACGCAGTATTTT.

The V gene is TRBV12-3 or TRBV12-4, the J gene TRBJ2-3; 7 bases are a match to TRBD1. V lost 3 bases and J lost 2; bases outside the gene matches: 5. The CDR3 extends over 15 amino acids. The CDR3 spells CASSFWDSLTDTQYF. CDR3 nucleotide sequence: TGTGCCAGCAGTTTTTGGGACAGTCTCACAGATACGCAGTATTTT.

This clonotype has a count of ten or more. The chain couples TRBV5-1 to TRBJ1-2; D unresolved. The germline CDR1 and CDR2 sequences are SGHRS and YFSETQ. CDR3 length: 14 amino acids. V lost 2 bases and J 8 bases, leaving 16 bases between the germline ends. The CDR3 DNA follows: TGCGCCAGCAGCTTCGCGGATTTTCTGGGGGGCTACACCTTC. Translated: CASSFADFLGGYTF.

The sample holds many counts of this clonotype. The chain carries TRBV12-3 or TRBV12-4 and TRBJ2-7; TRBD2 is a possible D gene (6 bases). CDR3 length: 14 residues. Trimming pared 6 bases from V and 4 bases from J, leaving 16 bases between. The CDR3 is CASSRDSLYYEQYF. The CDR3 region has the DNA TGTGCCAGCAGCCGGGACTCACTATATTACGAGCAGTACTTC.